The rows below give T cell receptor beta chains drawn from one sample of a study of T-cell reconstitution after alpha-beta-depleted transplantation in children. TCRdb used MiXCR to reprocess the PCR reads, holding one entry per CDR3 protein. This table holds 150,000 to 200,000 distinct CDR3 sequences, 5% to 6.5% found once. The input for sequencing was PBMCs, taken before TCRalphabeta/CD19-depleted stem cell transplant. Receptor source: a girl under three years old with combined immunodeficiency, due to receive a stem cell transplant. Both conserved end residues are part of each CDR3. Fields, in order: clone size, V gene, D gene, J gene, CDR3 protein, CDR3 DNA. A D gene is named only where the DNA matches it firmly. Expanded clones are given a class, and other clones once, few, many or no size at all.

NA	TRBV3-1	NA	TRBJ2-1	CASSQAVTTAYNEQFF	TGTGCCAGCAGCCAAGCAGTGACTACTGCCTACAATGAGCAGTTCTTC
many	TRBV14	NA	TRBJ2-2	CASSDIEIPNTGELFF	TGTGCCAGCAGCGACATAGAGATTCCGAACACCGGGGAGCTGTTTTTT
many	TRBV29-1	NA	TRBJ2-1	CSVLSSAGNNEQFF	TGCAGCGTTCTGTCTAGCGCTGGAAACAATGAGCAGTTCTTC
many	TRBV5-6	NA	TRBJ2-5	CASSLDLAPGTQYF	TGTGCCAGCAGCTTGGATCTAGCCCCCGGGACCCAGTACTTC
many	TRBV7-2	NA	TRBJ2-7	CASSLVASYEQYF	TGTGCCAGCAGCTTAGTAGCCTCCTACGAGCAGTACTTC
many	TRBV29-1	TRBD1	TRBJ2-3	CSVGTGTYQADTQYF	TGCAGCGTTGGGACAGGGACATACCAGGCAGATACGCAGTATTTT
few	TRBV6-1	NA	TRBJ2-7	CASSEYWPLSLYEQYF	TGTGCCAGCAGTGAGTATTGGCCACTATCACTCTACGAGCAGTACTTC
many	TRBV7-9	NA	TRBJ1-1	CASSLGLFRDAEAFF	TGTGCCAGCAGCTTAGGGTTGTTCCGGGACGCTGAAGCTTTCTTT
many	TRBV6-1	NA	TRBJ1-3	CASRTQGFPGNTIYF	TGTGCCAGCAGAACACAGGGTTTCCCTGGAAACACCATATATTTT
many	TRBV18	NA	TRBJ2-1	CASSPPTAADNEQFF	TGTGCCAGCTCACCCCCTACGGCGGCTGACAATGAGCAGTTCTTC
many	TRBV7-9	TRBD2	TRBJ2-7	CASSKLAGESYSYEQYF	TGTGCCAGCAGCAAACTAGCGGGAGAGTCTTACTCCTACGAGCAGTACTTC
many	TRBV4-1	NA	TRBJ1-6	CASSQDRSEGNFNSPLHF	TGCGCCAGCAGCCAAGATCGGTCGGAAGGAAATTTTAATTCACCCCTCCACTTT
many	TRBV7-3	TRBD2	TRBJ2-1	CASSINIAWGLGPKSPSNEQFF	TGTGCCAGCAGCATAAACATCGCATGGGGACTAGGCCCCAAGTCTCCATCCAATGAGCAGTTCTTC
many	TRBV29-1	NA	TRBJ1-2	CSVGGGSSTF	NA
many	TRBV29-1	TRBD1	TRBJ2-7	CSVEERDRAYEQYF	TGCAGCGTTGAAGAAAGGGACAGAGCCTACGAGCAGTACTTC
many	TRBV11-2	NA	TRBJ2-5	CASSSGTSQETQYF	TGTGCCAGCAGCTCCGGGACTTCACAAGAGACCCAGTACTTC
many	TRBV11-1	NA	TRBJ2-1	CASSFRPESSYNEQFF	TGTGCCAGCAGCTTTCGACCTGAAAGCTCCTACAATGAGCAGTTCTTC
many	TRBV12-3/TRBV12-4	NA	TRBJ2-6	CASSLATGPSGANVLTF	TGTGCCAGCAGTTTAGCGACCGGGCCCTCTGGGGCCAACGTCCTGACTTTC
NA	TRBV5-1	NA	TRBJ1-1	CASSLPGNRDTEAFF	TGCGCCAGCAGCTTACCAGGGAACAGGGACACTGAAGCTTTCTTT
many	TRBV7-3	TRBD2	TRBJ2-3	CASSPRLAGAADTQYF	TGTGCCAGCAGTCCTAGACTAGCGGGAGCTGCAGATACGCAGTATTTT
many	TRBV4-2	NA	TRBJ2-1	CASSQDSSVQGNEQFF	TGTGCCAGCAGCCAAGATTCGAGCGTTCAGGGCAATGAGCAGTTCTTC
many	TRBV28	TRBD2	TRBJ2-2	CASRYGLAGNTGELFF	TGTGCCAGCAGATACGGACTAGCGGGGAACACCGGGGAGCTGTTTTTT
many	TRBV12-3/TRBV12-4	NA	TRBJ2-3	CASSFYSSTDTQYF	TGTGCCAGCAGTTTTTACTCGAGCACAGATACGCAGTATTTT
many	TRBV5-5	NA	TRBJ2-1	CASSLGAMRNEQFF	TGTGCCAGCAGCTTGGGCGCGATGAGAAATGAGCAGTTCTTC
many	TRBV7-8	TRBD2	TRBJ2-5	CASSLQRGHQETQYF	TGTGCCAGCAGCTTACAGCGGGGCCACCAAGAGACCCAGTACTTC
many	TRBV4-3	NA	TRBJ1-6	CASSQVWMRSPLHF	TGCGCCAGCAGCCAAGTCTGGATGCGATCACCCCTCCACTTT
many	TRBV3-1	NA	TRBJ2-1	CASSHTGTSRKQFF	TGTGCCAGCAGCCACACCGGGACTTCTAGGAAGCAGTTCTTC